These 18 T cell receptor beta chains share one sample of origin, sequenced in a study of tumor and adjacent non-tumor tissue in lung cancer. No cell sorting was done before RNA was extracted from the tissue. The library came from three nested PCR rounds adapted from ARM-PCR protocols. TCRdb itself ran the multiplex PCR reads through MiXCR, one entry per CDR3 protein. Of 130,000 or so distinct CDR3 sequences in the sample, around three fifths were seen once. Sequenced: lung tumor tissue. The source of these receptors is a man younger than 45 with non-small cell lung cancer.

Worth noting for this clonotype: A much more abundant neighbour one base away suggests this may be a read error. This chain connects TRBV29-1 to TRBJ1-2, with D possibly TRBD1 on 5 matching bases. Germline V gene lookup returns CDR1 SQVTM and CDR2 ANQGSEA. The CDR3 length is 13 residues. The CDR3 is CSVDAGSLYGYIF. For the CDR3, the DNA is TGCAGCGTTGACGCAGGGAGCCTCTATGGCTACATCTTC.

This clonotype was recorded once. This chain joins TRBV20-1 and TRBJ2-5; the D call may be TRBD1 or TRBD2 (6 bases each). Between the trimmed V and J ends, which lost 7 bases and 9 bases, there was a span of 18 bases. The CDR3 contains 12 residues. CDR1 DFQATT and CDR2 SNEGSKA come from the germline V gene (reference sequence). In DNA, the CDR3 is TGCAGTGTAGACCAGCCAGGGGAGGCCCAGTACTTC. As protein: CSVDQPGEAQYF.

Turning to this clonotype: The junction shows a germline mismatch at one end, possibly a read error. The rearrangement joins TRBV11-3 to TRBJ2-5; D might be TRBD1 (5 bases). Germline lookup yields CDR1 SGHNT and CDR2 YENEEA. The CDR3 runs to 15 residues. Written as DNA, the CDR3 is TGTGCCACCAGCTTAGATCAGGGCTTCCAAGAGGCACAGTACTTC. This encodes CATSLDQGFQEAQYF.

Regarding this clonotype: Compared with germline, one end of the junction differs, possibly owing to a read error. The chain has TRBV11-3 and TRBJ2-3; TRBD2 matches at 9 bases. The V gene's germline CDR1 is SGHNT and CDR2 YENEEA. CDR3 length: 15 amino acids. The CDR3 sequence is CASSPNSGSTGTLYF. CDR3 DNA: TGTGCCAGCAGCCCGAATAGCGGGAGCACAGGTACGCTGTATTTT.

This clonotype was recorded at least ten times. DNA for the CDR3: TGCGCCATCCCCGGACATCCCCTGTATAGCAATCAGCCCCAGCATTTT. Protein: CAIPGHPLYSNQPQHF. The chain joins TRBV10-1 to TRBJ1-5; D may be TRBD1 (5 bases). Germline V gene data show CDR1 as WNHNN and CDR2 as SYGVQD (reference sequence). The CDR3 consists of 16 residues. V was clipped by 10 bases and J by 0 bases, with 19 bases between them.

Points on this clonotype: A read error may produce the germline difference seen at one junction end. This chain uses TRBV20-1 with TRBJ1-1; no clear D. Germline V lookup: CDR1 DFQATT, CDR2 SNEGSKA (reference sequence). The CDR3 is 13 amino acids. CDR3 nucleotides: TGCAGTGCTAGAGGTGGGCGGACCACTGAAACTTTCTTT. Protein sequence: CSARGGRTTETFF.

J is TRBJ2-7 and V is TRBV19; 8 nucleotides line up with TRBD2. The germline V gene has CDR1 LNHDA and CDR2 SQIVND (reference sequence). J lost 0 bases, V lost 11 bases, and 15 bases had no gene match. The CDR3 consists of 16 residues. The chain's CDR3 is CAGRISGRGDSYEQYF. In DNA form, the CDR3 reads TGTGCCGGCCGAATAAGCGGGAGAGGGGACTCCTACGAGCAGTACTTC.

Points on this clonotype: The conserved closing phenylalanine or tryptophan is absent in this CDR3, likely reflecting a read error. This sequence joins TRBV12-3 or TRBV12-4 and TRBJ2-1; D is unresolved. The CDR3 is made up of 15 amino acids. The CDR3 DNA follows: TGTGCCAGCAGTTCCCAGGAATCCTCCAACAATGAGCAGTTCTCC. Translation: CASSSQESSNNEQFS.

A word on this clonotype: A read error may be the cause here, since a much bigger clone is one base away. The chain recombines TRBV20-1 with TRBJ2-1; D may be TRBD1 or TRBD2 (6 bases each). CDR3 length: 14 residues. Germline CDR1 DFQATT, CDR2 SNEGSKA (reference sequence). The ends were cut back, 3 bases at V and 0 bases at J, with 9 bases in the middle. As DNA, the CDR3 is TGCAGTGCTAGCTCGGGGGCCTCCTACAATGAGCAGTTCTTC. The encoded protein is CSASSGASYNEQFF.

For this clonotype: At one end the junction does not follow the germline gene, possibly because of a read error. V and J are TRBV11-2 and TRBJ1-1, with D tentatively TRBD1 (5 bases). The CDR3 totals 14 residues. CDR1 SGHAT and CDR2 FQNNGV come from the germline V gene. This CDR3 is CTSRPRTGGTEAFF. CDR3 sequence (DNA): TGTACCAGCAGACCCCGGACTGGGGGAACTGAAGCTTTCTTT.

In the case of this clonotype: Germline is not matched at one junction end, which may reflect a read error. The rearrangement uses TRBV6-6 and TRBJ1-3; D gene ambiguous. CDR1 and CDR2 (germline): MNHNY, SVGAGI (reference sequence). The CDR3 covers 12 residues. The CDR3 nucleotides are TGTGCCAGCAGAGGTCCCGGGAACACCATACATTTT. Its protein product is CASRGPGNTIHF.

For this clonotype: This may arise from a read error, as a much more abundant clone is one base away. The genes are TRBV5-4 and TRBJ2-1; 11 bases map to TRBD2. V shed 4 bases, J shed 7 bases, and the junction held 10 bases outside the gene matches. The CDR3 spans 16 residues. Germline V gene sequence: CDR1 SGHNT, CDR2 YYREEE (reference sequence). The CDR3 here is CASSMAITSGGNEQFF. In nucleotides, the CDR3 is TGTGCCAGCAGCATGGCCATAACTAGCGGGGGAAATGAGCAGTTCTTC.

J is TRBJ2-7 and V is TRBV6-6, with D maybe TRBD2 (7 bases). The CDR3 contains 16 residues. Trimming cost V 6 bases and J 5 bases, with 23 bases left between them. Germline loops: CDR1 MNHNY, CDR2 SVGAGI (reference sequence). The CDR3 loop is CASRQLGRGARDEQYF. CDR3 nucleotides: TGTGCCAGCAGGCAACTAGGCCGGGGGGCGCGGGACGAGCAGTACTTC.

This clonotype showed up just a few times. The V call is TRBV4-1, the J call TRBJ1-2; 7 positions agree with TRBD1. In germline, CDR1 is MGHRA, CDR2 YSYEKL. V trimming: 0 bases; J trimming: 10 bases; junction bases outside the gene matches: 8. The length of the CDR3 is 14 residues. The CDR3 sequence: CASSQDAGQAIYTF. The CDR3 DNA is TGCGCCAGCAGCCAAGATGCCGGACAGGCGATCTACACCTTC.

This chain connects TRBV18 to TRBJ2-1; D remains unclear. The CDR3 covers 12 residues. Germline CDR1 is KGHSH and CDR2 is LQKENI. V lost 2 bases and J lost 10, with 9 bases in between. CDR3 amino acids: CASSPSAPEQFF. The CDR3, as DNA: TGTGCCAGCTCACCATCGGCACCCGAGCAGTTCTTC.

Note on this clonotype: A much larger clonotype is one base distant, so this may be a read error. V gene TRBV20-1 combines with J gene TRBJ2-1; D possibly corresponds to TRBD1 (5 bases). The CDR3 has 12 amino acids. Between the trimmed V and J ends, which lost 6 bases and 8 bases, there was a span of 14 bases. Germline loops: CDR1 DFQATT, CDR2 SNEGSKA (reference sequence). CDR3 sequence: CSARPQGDEQFF. The CDR3 DNA reads as TGCAGTGCCCGACCTCAAGGGGATGAGCAGTTCTTC.

About this clonotype: The germline gene is not matched at one end of the junction; a read error may be the cause. Written as DNA, the CDR3 is TGTGCCAGCAGCCCCGACTACAATGAGCAGCTCTTC. Translating it yields CASSPDYNEQLF. The rearrangement joins TRBV11-1 to TRBJ2-1; perhaps TRBD2 as D (5 bases). The germline V gene encodes CDR1 SGHAT and CDR2 FQDESV (reference sequence). CDR3 size: 12 residues.

About this clonotype: A junction end diverges from the germline sequence, so it may reflect a read error. This chain uses TRBV11-2 with TRBJ2-1; TRBD2 matches 14 bases. CDR3 size: 20 residues. CDR1 is SGHAT, CDR2 FQNNGV, per germline. For the CDR3, the DNA is TGTGCCAGCAGCCACAAGGGACTAGCGGGGGCCCAGAGCTCCTACAATGGGCAGTTCTTC. Encoded protein: CASSHKGLAGAQSSYNGQFF.